This T cell receptor beta chain emerged from a study of cytomegalovirus exposure and HLA in healthy donors. Study-wide points: Later analysis indicated greater clonal expansion among HLA-associated TCR beta chains than among equally common other chains. There were a few CMV-associated chains whose specificity for CMV antigens was confirmed in vitro.

As to this clone: Its antigen is unidentified.

Use of 60 Vbeta and 13 Jbeta primers characterized the PCR. Using immunoSEQ multiplex PCR, the repertoire was profiled, and TCRdb retains in-frame clones only, with some absent. In the table there are 95,000 to 100,000 clones, about four fifths of which are singletons. V lost 5 bases to trimming and J lost 0 bases, with 17 bases between them. This CDR3 is built from 17 residues. From germline, CDR1 is LGHNT and CDR2 FRNRAP. The gene calls are TRBV12-5 and TRBJ1-5; D possibly corresponds to TRBD1 (6 bases). The TCR originated in a woman between 40 and 50 years old in good health and CMV-seronegative. The sample consisted of PBMCs. CDR3 DNA sequence: TGTGCTAGTGGTCCAGGGTCGACAGGAGATAGCAATCAGCCCCAGCATTTT. It specifies CASGPGSTGDSNQPQHF.